The T cell receptor beta chain described here comes from a study of T cells and copy number aberrations in small-cell lung cancer. Study outcomes and limitations: The tissue was entirely formalin-fixed and paraffin-embedded, which is known to produce sequencing artifacts. Versus adjacent lung, tumor T-cell richness and clonality were lower; density nonsignificantly.

To note about this clone: Its cognate antigen is unknown.

Sequencing used immunoSEQ multiplex PCR; TCRdb keeps in-frame clones, though not all of them. The sample contains several thousand clones, roughly 82% of which appear only once. Collected at least 2 cm from the tumor margin, the adjacent lung showed no malignant cells. This receptor was identified in a woman between 45 and 60 years old with small cell lung cancer. The sequenced material came from normal tissue next to the tumor.

The CDR3 bases are TGTGCCAGTAGTATCACAGGGATACAAGAGACCCAGTACTTC. Translating it yields CASSITGIQETQYF. This sequence joins TRBV19 and TRBJ2-5; tentatively, D is TRBD1 (6 bases). Trimming took off 3 bases at V and 2 bases at J, with 10 bases between the two ends. The germline V gene encodes CDR1 LNHDA and CDR2 SQIVND (reference sequence). The CDR3 spans 14 residues.